These 28 T cell receptor beta chains came from one sample sequenced in a study of T cell responses to AZD1222 COVID-19 vaccine. Produced via immunoSEQ multiplex PCR; TCRdb's table is partial and in-frame only. This sample has about 120,000 clones, with 85% to 90% found just once. The sequencing here drew on peripheral blood, taken on day 0 of AZD1222 vaccination. The receptors derive from an adult in good health.

The chain uses TRBV6-2 or TRBV6-3 and TRBJ2-7, with D possibly TRBD1 on 9 matching bases. Trimming removed 6 bases from V and 5 bases from J, with 20 bases in between. Germline CDR1 reads MNHEY; CDR2 reads SVGEGT. The CDR3 is 15 amino acids. The CDR3 nucleotides read TGTGCCAGCAGCCCTACGGGGGGGACAGGGAACGAGCAGTACTTC. Protein sequence: CASSPTGGTGNEQYF.

The chain recombines TRBV30 with TRBJ2-2; D remains ambiguous. Germline V gene data show CDR1 as GTSNPN and CDR2 as SVGIG (reference sequence). CDR3 length: 13 residues. The V end was cut by 2 bases, the J end by 7 bases, with 11 bases between. The CDR3 DNA follows: TGTGCCTGGAGTCCCGGAACGGTCGGGGAGCTGTTTTTT. This encodes CAWSPGTVGELFF.

V gene TRBV2 combines with J gene TRBJ1-5; D gene unclear. The CDR3 runs 11 residues. Germline V gives CDR1 SNHLY, CDR2 FYNNEI. The ends were cut back, 3 bases at V and 5 bases at J, with 2 bases in the middle. As DNA, the CDR3 is TGTGCCAGCAGTGACGATCAGCCCCAGCATTTT. As protein: CASSDDQPQHF.

The chain carries TRBV28 and TRBJ2-3, with 8 bases aligning to TRBD1. The CDR3 totals 15 residues. Germline-derived CDR1 and CDR2 are MDHEN and SYDVKM. Trimming took 10 bases from V and 4 from J; bases not matched to a gene: 13. The CDR3 here is CAIAGGAVGSDTQYF. Here the CDR3 DNA reads TGTGCCATAGCAGGGGGCGCGGTAGGGTCAGATACGCAGTATTTT.

The chain recombines TRBV19 with TRBJ1-5; no firm D call. This CDR3 is built from 15 residues. Trimming stripped 6 bases from V and 0 bases from J, with 12 bases between. CDR1 is LNHDA and CDR2 is SQIVND in the germline V gene (reference sequence). The CDR3 sequence is CASRKIENSNQPQHF. The CDR3 DNA reads TGTGCCAGTAGGAAGATAGAGAATAGCAATCAGCCCCAGCATTTT.

The chain is built from TRBV11-3 and TRBJ2-3; TRBD2 matches at 13 bases. After removal of 6 bases from V and 3 bases from J, the junction contained 9 bases not matched to a gene. Per the germline V gene, CDR1 is SGHNT and CDR2 is YENEEA. This CDR3 contains 17 residues. CDR3 protein: CASSRSELAGGTDTQYF. CDR3 nucleotides: TGTGCCAGCAGTCGCAGCGAACTAGCGGGAGGGACAGATACGCAGTATTTT.

This chain joins TRBV7-2 and TRBJ1-2, with 7 nucleotides matching TRBD1. V lost 5 bases, J lost 2 bases, and 8 bases stayed unmatched. The CDR3 sequence is 15 residues long. Germline CDR1 is SGHTA and CDR2 is FQGNSA. Written as DNA, the CDR3 is TGTGCCAGCAGCCCCAAGGGGGCTCCCAACTATGGCTACACCTTC. It translates to CASSPKGAPNYGYTF.

J is TRBJ2-7 and V is TRBV4-1; D gene unclear. The germline CDR1 and CDR2 sequences are MGHRA and YSYEKL. This CDR3 spans 15 amino acids. V was trimmed by 1 base and J by 1 base, leaving 11 bases between them. CDR3 region: CASSQGPVGSYEQYF. The CDR3 DNA reads TGCGCCAGCAGCCAAGGTCCGGTGGGATCCTACGAGCAGTACTTC.

This clone was seen a handful of times. The chain combines TRBV28 with TRBJ2-7; no reliable D call. This CDR3 spans 12 amino acids. CDR1 MDHEN and CDR2 SYDVKM come from the germline V gene. V dropped 1 base and J dropped 2 bases, with 3 bases sitting between them. CDR3 DNA sequence: TGTGCCAGCAGTTTATACACCTACGAGCAGTACTTC. Translated: CASSLYTYEQYF.

The J gene is TRBJ1-1, the V gene TRBV11-2; D gene ambiguous. The ends were cut back, 2 bases at V and 0 bases at J, with 4 bases in the middle. The CDR3 consists of 13 residues. Germline CDR1 is SGHAT and CDR2 is FQNNGV. The CDR3 loop reads CASSLSLNTEAFF. CDR3 coding DNA: TGTGCCAGCAGCTTATCCCTGAACACTGAAGCTTTCTTT.

As DNA, the CDR3 is TGTGCCAGCAGTTTACAGGGGGCTATTGGAAACACCATATATTTT. It yields the protein CASSLQGAIGNTIYF. The chain uses TRBV2 and TRBJ1-3; 9 nucleotides line up with TRBD1. Trimming cost V 5 bases and J 3 bases; bases outside gene matches: 5. This CDR3 comprises 15 residues. Germline lookup yields CDR1 SNHLY and CDR2 FYNNEI.

The chain couples TRBV5-6 to TRBJ2-7; perhaps D is TRBD1 or TRBD2 (5 bases each). Trimming pared 3 bases from V and 4 bases from J, leaving 17 bases between. The CDR3 is made up of 15 amino acids. Germline V CDR1 and CDR2: SGHDT, YYEEEE. The CDR3 sequence is CASSSLRDPGYEQYF. CDR3 nucleotide sequence: TGTGCCAGCAGCTCTTTACGGGACCCAGGTTACGAGCAGTACTTC.

The CDR3 spells CASSLGGPNEKLFF. The CDR3, as DNA: TGTGCCAGCAGCTTAGGAGGGCCTAATGAAAAACTGTTTTTT. The J gene is TRBJ1-4, the V gene TRBV11-2, with no clear D. The V gene's germline CDR1 is SGHAT and CDR2 FQNNGV. V gave up 1 base and J gave up 3 bases, with 6 bases separating them. The length of the CDR3 is 14 residues.

A few counts support this clone. The V gene is TRBV4-2, the J gene TRBJ2-2, with D unresolved. Germline CDR1 reads LGHNA; CDR2 reads YNFKEQ. V lost 0 bases to trimming and J lost 4 bases, with 9 bases between them. CDR3 length: 15 residues. In DNA form, the CDR3 reads TGTGCCAGCAGCCAAGATTGGCGATCCACCGGGGAGCTGTTTTTT. It encodes CASSQDWRSTGELFF.

V and J are TRBV10-2 and TRBJ2-5, with D possibly being TRBD2 (7 bases). This CDR3 is built from 13 residues. The V end was cut by 6 bases, the J end by 2 bases, with 10 bases between. Germline V CDR1 and CDR2: WSHSY, SAAADI. The CDR3 loop is CASRGGQQETQYF. CDR3 nucleotides: TGCGCCAGCAGGGGGGGGCAACAAGAGACCCAGTACTTC.

This clone has just one count. The chain combines TRBV7-2 with TRBJ1-1; TRBD1 agrees at 11 bases. Germline-derived CDR1 and CDR2 are SGHTA and FQGNSA. V shed 4 bases, J shed 5 bases, and the junction held 6 bases outside the gene matches. The CDR3 sequence is 15 residues long. The DNA for the CDR3 is TGTGCCAGCAGCTCCTGGACAGGGGGCGCGACTGAAGCTTTCTTT. Its translation is CASSSWTGGATEAFF. Complete variable domain (other parts from reference TRBV7-2 and TRBJ1-1): GAGVSQSPSNKVTEKGKDVELRCDPISGHTALYWYRQSLGQGLEFLIYFQGNSAPDKSGLPSDRFSAERTGGSVSTLTIQRTQQEDSAVYLCASSSWTGGATEAFFGQGTRLTVV.

This chain joins TRBV2 and TRBJ2-7; D is undetermined. The CDR3 totals 15 residues. Trimming shortened V by 6 bases and J by 5 bases, and 20 bases separated the two germline ends. CDR1 and CDR2 from the germline V gene are SNHLY and FYNNEI. As DNA, the CDR3 is TGTGCCAGCAGCCGAGAGTCTGGCACGGCGGACGAGCAGTACTTC. Residues: CASSRESGTADEQYF.

This clone was found a few times. V usage is TRBV12-3 or TRBV12-4 and J usage is TRBJ1-1, with D tentatively TRBD1 (5 bases). The V and J ends lost 7 bases and 5 bases respectively, with 14 bases between them. This CDR3 spans 13 amino acids. In nucleotides, the CDR3 is TGTGCCAGCATATCGGGGGATAGGACTGAAGCTTTCTTT. It encodes CASISGDRTEAFF.

The chain joins TRBV7-9 to TRBJ2-7; 10 bases map to TRBD2. The CDR3 runs to 15 residues. The trim removed 2 bases at V and 4 bases at J, leaving 5 bases unmatched. Germline lookup yields CDR1 SEHNR and CDR2 FQNEAQ (reference sequence). This CDR3 reads CASSLSATSGYEQYF. The CDR3 bases are TGTGCCAGCAGCTTAAGTGCGACTAGCGGGTACGAGCAGTACTTC.

Here the CDR3 reads CASTFSSGNSLNTGELFF. CDR3 sequence (DNA): TGTGCCAGCACCTTCTCTAGCGGGAACAGTCTCAACACCGGGGAGCTGTTTTTT. The genes are TRBV27 and TRBJ2-2; TRBD2 agrees at 9 bases. The junction had 14 bases not matched to a gene; V was cut back by 7 bases and J by 2 bases. CDR1 and CDR2 from the germline V gene are MNHEY and SMNVEV (reference sequence). The CDR3 runs 18 residues.

V usage is TRBV6-6 and J usage is TRBJ2-1; 7 bases agree with TRBD1. Trimming cost V 7 bases and J 2 bases; bases outside gene matches: 5. In germline, CDR1 is MNHNY, CDR2 SVGAGI (reference sequence). There are 14 residues in the CDR3. In nucleotides, the CDR3 is TGTGCCAGCATGGGACAGACCACCTACAATGAGCAGTTCTTC. As protein: CASMGQTTYNEQFF.

V and J are TRBV6-1 and TRBJ1-2; 7 nucleotides match TRBD1. The CDR3 spans 16 residues. CDR1 MNHNS and CDR2 SASEGT come from the germline V gene. V lost 4 bases to trimming and J lost 5 bases; unmatched junction nucleotides: 13. In nucleotides, the CDR3 is TGTGCCAGCAGTGTGCCGCAGGGCAGGGGGGATTATGGCTACACCTTC. Translated, it gives CASSVPQGRGDYGYTF.

The chain is built from TRBV27 and TRBJ2-3; 8 bases line up with TRBD1. V lost 2 bases, J lost 3 bases, and 4 bases stayed unmatched. Germline-derived CDR1 and CDR2 are MNHEY and SMNVEV (reference sequence). This CDR3 is built from 15 residues. The CDR3 sequence: CASSLQQGVTDTQYF. In DNA form, the CDR3 reads TGTGCCAGCAGTTTACAACAGGGGGTGACAGATACGCAGTATTTT.

This clone is a singleton in its sample. V and J are TRBV3-1 (or the pseudogene TRBV3-2) and TRBJ1-4; D unclear. The CDR3 consists of 13 residues. Trimming removed 11 bases from V and 4 bases from J, with 14 bases in between. Germline V gene lookup returns CDR1 LGHDT and CDR2 YNNKEL (reference sequence). Here the CDR3 reads CAARRASNEKLFF. Here the CDR3 DNA reads TGTGCCGCGCGACGGGCAAGTAATGAAAAACTGTTTTTT.

This rearrangement joins TRBV7-9 to TRBJ1-3, with D hard to call. The length of the CDR3 is 15 residues. Trimming removed 5 bases from V and 1 base from J, with 12 bases in between. The germline V gene has CDR1 SEHNR and CDR2 FQNEAQ (reference sequence). CDR3 sequence: CASSDPEGSGNTIYF. CDR3 nucleotides: TGTGCCAGCAGCGATCCTGAGGGTTCTGGAAACACCATATATTTT.

The V and J genes are TRBV10-1 and TRBJ2-1; 9 bases align to TRBD2. The V segment lost 3 bases and the J segment 8 bases; nucleotides outside the gene matches: 5. Germline values: CDR1 WNHNN, CDR2 SYGVQD (reference sequence). The CDR3 is made up of 14 amino acids. CDR3 amino acids: CASSDSGRSDEQFF. The CDR3, as DNA: TGCGCCAGCAGTGATAGCGGGAGATCCGATGAGCAGTTCTTC.

V is TRBV5-6 and J is TRBJ2-2; the D call may be TRBD1 or TRBD2 (5 bases each). This CDR3 spans 15 amino acids. V was cut by 4 bases and J by 7 bases, with 17 bases left in between. Germline V lookup: CDR1 SGHDT, CDR2 YYEEEE. DNA of the CDR3: TGTGCCAGCAGCACGGGGCCTCACCTTGGCGGGGAGCTGTTTTTT. Protein: CASSTGPHLGGELFF.

This rearrangement joins TRBV19 to TRBJ2-3; 11 bases align to TRBD2. Trimming cost V 7 bases and J 2 bases; bases outside gene matches: 8. This CDR3 is built from 16 residues. Germline values: CDR1 LNHDA, CDR2 SQIVND (reference sequence). The CDR3 region has the DNA TGTGCCAGTAAAAGCCTACTAGCGGGGGTCACAGATACGCAGTATTTT. Amino acid sequence: CASKSLLAGVTDTQYF.